This T cell receptor beta chain is from a study of blood T cells in healthy people across ages (dated by TCRdb to about 2015). Concerning the study at large: In model experiments, template switching captured roughly one uniquely barcoded TCR beta cDNA molecule for every two T cells. Age-related changes in TCR beta repertoire diversity were measured in the study by deep sequencing normalized with unique cDNA molecular identifiers. The donors were split into four age groups: young (average roughly 15 years), middle-aged (around 37), aged (around 67) and long-lived (roughly 77). To avoid experimental bias, donors of different ages were distributed randomly across sequencing lanes. Using the same blood draw, the study looked at two additional independent replicas of 1 million unique cDNA reads for two donors, one aged 18 to 30 and the other aged 80 or older.

CDR1 SGHTA and CDR2 FQGNSA were looked up in the germline V gene. V drops 5 bases and J drops 2 bases, leaving 16 bases in between. Taken from cysteine to phenylalanine, the CDR3 has 15 residues. Just the 45-base CDR3 DNA is kept, in frame starting at base 1. Donors were 39 systemically healthy Caucasian individuals from Russia aged roughly 6 to 90 years. Approximately 9 milliliters of peripheral blood were collected from each donor into EDTA-treated Vacutainer tubes. PBMCs were isolated by Ficoll-Paque density-gradient centrifugation, with at least 6 million obtained per sample. Total RNA, at least 6 micrograms per sample, was extracted from PBMCs with Trizol reagent. The percentages of naive CD45RAhigh/CD27high T cells were determined by flow cytometry on a PBMC aliquot from every donor. Library generation was performed with 5' RACE. Data came from an Illumina HiSeq 2500. A second PCR of about 6 to 11 cycles was run with a J-beta primer mix and a sample-barcoded 5' primer. Each TCR beta cDNA molecule received a unique molecular identifier from a template-switch 5' adaptor carrying 12 random nucleotides. At least 3 million CDR3-containing paired-end reads were obtained from each sample. All of the RNA was converted into first-strand cDNA using the Mint cDNA synthesis kit, with a TRBC-specific oligonucleotide serving as the primer. After uracil-DNA glycosylase treatment, a first 18-cycle PCR used universal primers M1SS and BC2_uni_R on all cDNA. The published analysis was carried out like this. Normalization of each sample was performed by random selection of 1 million high-quality reads, each carrying a distinct molecular identifier. Instead of being binned into consensus sequences, reads that shared molecular identifiers were thrown out. MiTCR, set to a Q25 quality threshold and the strictest error-elimination algorithm, was used for CDR3 identification, clonotype clustering and error correction. Lower-bound total TCR beta diversity was estimated with a nonparametric unseen species model using Euler transformation. TCRdb reanalyzed the raw reads on its own, using fastp at Q25 for trimming and MiXCR for clone calling, and kept in-frame beta chains. Each entry merges the rows of one CDR3 protein and shows their most common DNA and genes. None of the V and J calls come from the authors' own analysis; TCRdb made them. For this sample the table gives over 600,000 distinct CDR3 sequences, of which roughly 50% were detected only once. The top ten constitute 20% to 30% of the sample.

Broad study findings and their caveats: Estimates of total diversity based on one million sequenced T cells were regarded as lower bounds and as underestimates. Because the CMV infection status of the donors was unknown, age-related changes in expanded clonotypes may potentially have been confounded. Since profiling was done on bulk unsorted PBMCs, naive and antigen-experienced compartments could not be conclusively compared. A strong correlation was found between observed TCR beta diversity and the percentage of naive T cells measured by flow cytometry. Observed TCR beta diversity per million T cells fell roughly linearly with age, and a significant reduction was already apparent by age around 44. The long-lived group showed more naive CD4+ T cells, fewer expanded clones and increased TCR diversity than the aged group, suggesting age selection.

Note on this clonotype: This receptor's antigen is unknown. Per-nucleotide qualities are absent, and no much larger clonotype sits a single base away.

The sequence is built from TRBV7-2 and TRBJ2-7; the D gene is perhaps TRBD1, from 6 matching bases. Sequenced material: blood. This sequence was found in a man aged 35-49 years in good health. The DNA reads as follows: TGTGCCAGCAGCCTGGACGGGTCAGGGGCCTACGAGCAGTACTTC. Its product reads: CASSLDGSGAYEQYF.